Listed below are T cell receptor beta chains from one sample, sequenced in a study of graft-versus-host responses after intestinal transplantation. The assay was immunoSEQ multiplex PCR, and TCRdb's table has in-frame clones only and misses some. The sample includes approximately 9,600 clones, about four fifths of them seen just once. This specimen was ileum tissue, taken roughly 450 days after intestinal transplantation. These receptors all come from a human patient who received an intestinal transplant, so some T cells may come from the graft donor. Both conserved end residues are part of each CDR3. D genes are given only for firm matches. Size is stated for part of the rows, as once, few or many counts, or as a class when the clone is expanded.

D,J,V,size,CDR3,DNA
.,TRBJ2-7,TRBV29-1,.,CSVVTGSHEQYF,TGCAGCGTTGTTACAGGTTCCCACGAGCAGTACTTC
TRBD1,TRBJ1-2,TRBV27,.,CASSLRQGVYGYTF,TGTGCCAGCAGTTTGAGGCAGGGGGTTTATGGCTACACCTTC
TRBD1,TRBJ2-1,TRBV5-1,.,CASSATGGWYNEQFF,TGCGCCAGCAGCGCGACAGGGGGCTGGTACAATGAGCAGTTCTTC
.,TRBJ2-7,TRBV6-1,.,CASSDRGVPSYEQYF,TGTGCCAGCAGTGACCGTGGGGTGCCCTCCTACGAGCAGTACTTC
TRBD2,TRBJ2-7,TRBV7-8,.,CASGGGPYEQYF,TGTGCCAGTGGCGGGGGACCCTACGAGCAGTACTTC
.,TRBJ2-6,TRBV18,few,CASSPRPGGPNVLTF,TGTGCCAGCTCACCACGTCCGGGCGGTCCCAACGTCCTGACTTTC
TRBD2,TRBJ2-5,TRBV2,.,CASRKTSGVVKTQYF,TGTGCCAGCAGGAAGACTAGCGGGGTGGTGAAGACCCAGTACTTC
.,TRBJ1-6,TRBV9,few,CASSVSMSSYNSPLHF,TGTGCCAGCAGCGTGTCGATGAGCTCCTATAATTCACCCCTCCACTTT
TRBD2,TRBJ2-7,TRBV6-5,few,CARWEAGACSYEQYF,TGTGCCAGATGGGAAGCGGGGGCCTGTTCCTACGAGCAGTACTTC
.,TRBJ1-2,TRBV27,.,CASSLVSNYGCTF,TGTGCCAGCAGTTTGGTCTCTAACTATGGCTGCACCTTC
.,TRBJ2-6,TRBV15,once,CATGGLTGTSGANVLTF,TGTGCCACCGGGGGTCTGACAGGGACTTCTGGGGCCAACGTCCTGACTTTC
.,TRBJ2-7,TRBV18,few,CASSPPGGQVYEQYF,TGTGCCAGCTCACCACCGGGAGGTCAGGTCTACGAGCAGTACTTC
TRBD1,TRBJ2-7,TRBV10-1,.,CASSPGQGSGSYEQYF,TGCGCCAGCAGTCCGGGACAGGGTAGTGGTTCCTACGAGCAGTACTTC
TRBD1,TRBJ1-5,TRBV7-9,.,CASSLQGASNQPQHF,TGTGCCAGCAGTTTGCAGGGGGCGAGCAATCAGCCCCAGCATTTT
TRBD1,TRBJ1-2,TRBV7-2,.,CASSIYRGYGYTF,TGTGCCAGCAGCATTTACAGGGGCTATGGCTACACCTTC
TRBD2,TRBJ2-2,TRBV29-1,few,CSVGFRTGGGTGELFF,TGCAGCGTGGGGTTTCGGACCGGGGGGGGCACCGGGGAGCTGTTTTTT
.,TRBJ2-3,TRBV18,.,CASSLPSTDTQYF,TGTGCCAGCTCCCTTCCTAGCACAGATACGCAGTATTTT
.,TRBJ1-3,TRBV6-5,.,CASKPGISGNTIYF,TGTGCCAGCAAGCCGGGCATCTCTGGAAACACCATATATTTT
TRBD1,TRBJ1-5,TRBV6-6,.,CASRGQGASQPQHF,TGTGCCAGCAGGGGACAGGGGGCGAGTCAGCCCCAGCATTTT
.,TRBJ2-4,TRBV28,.,CASSGPEGLGAKNIQYF,TGTGCCAGCAGTGGGCCCGAGGGCCTTGGGGCCAAAAACATTCAGTACTTC
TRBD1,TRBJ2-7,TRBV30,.,CAWSFRTGFYEQYF,TGTGCCTGGAGCTTCCGGACAGGGTTCTACGAGCAGTACTTC
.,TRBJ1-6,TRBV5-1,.,CASSLGGNANSPLHF,TGCGCCAGCAGCTTGGGGGGGAACGCTAATTCACCCCTCCACTTT
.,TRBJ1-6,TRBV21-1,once,CASSRSRDKKNSPLHF,TGTGCCAGCAGTCGTAGCCGGGACAAGAAAAATTCACCCCTCCACTTT
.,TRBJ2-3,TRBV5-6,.,CASSLFYTDTQYF,TGTGCCAGCAGCTTGTTTTACACAGATACGCAGTATTTT
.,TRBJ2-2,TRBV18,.,CASSITRRELFF,TGTGCCAGCTCGATAACCCGACGGGAGCTGTTTTTT
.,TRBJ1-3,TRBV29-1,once,CSVVGTGSGNTIYF,TGCAGCGTTGTTGGAACAGGTAGTGGAAACACCATATATTTT
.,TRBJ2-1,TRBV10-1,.,CASSEFSGGGSYEQFF,TGCGCCAGCAGTGAGTTTTCGGGGGGCGGATCGTATGAGCAGTTCTTC
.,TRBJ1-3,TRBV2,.,CASSNSLSSGNTIYF,TGTGCCAGCAGTAACAGTTTAAGCTCTGGAAACACCATATATTTT
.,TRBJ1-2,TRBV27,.,CASYRYGYTF,TGTGCTAGCTATCGATATGGCTACACCTTC
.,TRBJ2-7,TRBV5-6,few,CASIARGTARSDEQYF,TGTGCCAGCATCGCCAGAGGGACCGCCCGGTCCGACGAGCAGTACTTC
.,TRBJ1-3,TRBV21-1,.,CANQRETELLSGNTIYF,TGTGCCAACCAACGGGAAACAGAGCTTCTCTCTGGAAACACCATATATTTT
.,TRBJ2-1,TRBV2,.,CASSVSQANEQFF,TGTGCCAGCAGTGTATCCCAGGCCAATGAGCAGTTCTTC
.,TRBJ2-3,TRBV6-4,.,CASSDPARGYPDTQYF,TGTGCCAGCAGTGACCCGGCCAGGGGTTATCCAGATACGCAGTATTTT
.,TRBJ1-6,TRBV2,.,CASRVTGNNSPLHF,TGTGCCAGCAGAGTAACAGGGAATAATTCACCCCTCCACTTT
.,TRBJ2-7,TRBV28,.,CASSLPQVSYEQYF,TGTGCCAGCAGTTTACCCCAGGTCTCCTACGAGCAGTACTTC